This T cell receptor (beta chain) was identified during a study of T cell responses to AZD1222 COVID-19 vaccine. The germline V gene has CDR1 SGHTA and CDR2 FQGNSA. The CDR3 has 14 residues. V trimming: 1 base; J trimming: 8 bases; junction bases outside the gene matches: 4. This clone was counted a few times. The method was immunoSEQ multiplex PCR; TCRdb's version includes in-frame clones alone and lacks a portion of them. The data show 95,000 to 120,000 clones, roughly nine tenths seen once. The source of this sequence is an adult in good health. Sequenced material: peripheral blood, taken on day 0 of MenACWY control vaccination. The rearrangement links TRBV7-2 to TRBJ2-1; 8 positions agree with TRBD2. Here the CDR3 DNA reads TGTGCCAGCAGCTTAGTCTCGGGGGGGGATGAGCAGTTCTTC. Protein sequence: CASSLVSGGDEQFF.